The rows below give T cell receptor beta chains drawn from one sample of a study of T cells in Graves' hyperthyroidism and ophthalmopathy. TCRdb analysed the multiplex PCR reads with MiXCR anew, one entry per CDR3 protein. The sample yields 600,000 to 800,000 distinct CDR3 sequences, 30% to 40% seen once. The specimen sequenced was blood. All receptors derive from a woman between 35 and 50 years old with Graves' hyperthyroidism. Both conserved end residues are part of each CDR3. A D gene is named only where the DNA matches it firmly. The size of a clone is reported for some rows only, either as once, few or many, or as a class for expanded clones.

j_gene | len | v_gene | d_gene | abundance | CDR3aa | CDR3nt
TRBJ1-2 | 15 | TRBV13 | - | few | CASSLGRLTGGGYTF | TGTGCCAGCAGCTTAGGTCGGCTAACCGGAGGCGGCTACACCTTC
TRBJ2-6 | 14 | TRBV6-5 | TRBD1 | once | CASSYGDRANVLAF | TGTGCCAGCAGTTACGGGGACAGGGCCAACGTCCTGGCTTTC
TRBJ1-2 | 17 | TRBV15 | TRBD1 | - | CATSREGTGPFNYGYTF | TGTGCCACCAGCAGGGAGGGGACAGGGCCTTTTAACTATGGCTACACCTTC
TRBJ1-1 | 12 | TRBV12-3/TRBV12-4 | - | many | CASSWGDTEAFF | TGTGCCAGCAGCTGGGGTGACACTGAAGCTTTCTTT
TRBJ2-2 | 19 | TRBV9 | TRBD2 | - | CASSQYPGLAGGNTGELFF | TGTGCCAGCAGCCAGTATCCGGGACTAGCGGGAGGGAACACCGGGGAGCTGTTTTTT
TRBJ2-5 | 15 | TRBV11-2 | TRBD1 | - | CASSPSGTVQETQYF | TGTGCCAGCAGCCCGTCCGGGACAGTCCAAGAGACCCAGTACTTC
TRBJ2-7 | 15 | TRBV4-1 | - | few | CASSHPDRLSDEQYF | TGCGCCAGCAGCCACCCGGACAGATTGTCCGACGAGCAGTACTTC
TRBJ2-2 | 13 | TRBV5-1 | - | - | CASRSQGYNEQFF | TGCGCCAGCAGATCTCAGGGATACAATGAGCAGTTTTTT
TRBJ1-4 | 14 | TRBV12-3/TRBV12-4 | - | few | CASSDRTTNEKLFF | TGTGCCAGCAGTGACAGGACAACTAATGAAAAACTGTTTTTT
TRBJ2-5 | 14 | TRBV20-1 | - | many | CSAQDIRVEETQYF | TGCAGTGCCCAGGACATTAGAGTGGAAGAGACCCAGTACTTC
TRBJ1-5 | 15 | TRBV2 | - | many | CASSAGILSNQPQHF | TGTGCCAGCAGTGCCGGGATTTTAAGCAATCAGCCCCAGCATTTT
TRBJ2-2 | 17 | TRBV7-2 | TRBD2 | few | CASSNGLAGVNTGELFF | TGTGCCAGCAGCAACGGACTAGCGGGGGTAAACACCGGGGAGCTGTTTTTT
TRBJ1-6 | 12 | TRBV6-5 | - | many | CASSSRGSPLHF | TGTGCCAGCAGCTCCAGGGGTTCACCCCTCCACTTT
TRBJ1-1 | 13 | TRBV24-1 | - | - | CATSGYTGSEAFF | TGTGCCACCAGTGGCTATACCGGGAGTGAAGCTTTCTTT
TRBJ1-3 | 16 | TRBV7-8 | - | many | CASSFDARTNRNTIYF | TGTGCCAGCAGCTTCGACGCGCGGACAAACAGAAACACCATATATTTT